This TCR beta chain was sequenced during a study of tumor-infiltrating lymphocytes in primary liver carcinoma. Overall study context: Tumors were staged T1-T3 N0M0 and measured about 4 to 11 cm across. General observations from the study: Tumor top-250-clone fraction significantly exceeded that of blood (p = 0.039).

V lost 7 bases and J lost 4; bases outside the gene matches: 12. The CDR3 runs 15 residues. Germline lookup yields CDR1 SGHAT and CDR2 FQNNGV. In the case of this clonotype: Its specificity is unknown.

TCR beta cDNA was made from 450 to 600 ng total RNA with a constant-region primer. Slightly modified ARM-PCR with three nested multiplex PCR rounds yielded TCR beta libraries. A C-beta reverse primer and TRBV1-TRBV30 forward primers served in each of the first two PCR rounds, at ten to eleven cycles apiece. A single record per CDR3 protein comes from TCRdb applying MiXCR to the multiplex PCR reads. Found here are tens of thousands of distinct CDR3 sequences, approximately 70% of them singletons; the top ten hold roughly a fifth. Both RNA and DNA were isolated together from approximately 22-30 mg of bulk tissue that had not been sorted. The study enrolled treatment-naive patients with chronic HBV infection.

The rearrangement joins TRBV11-2 to TRBJ1-1; TRBD1 matches 7 bases. The receptor comes from a man in his forties with primary liver carcinoma and hepatitis B virus infection. The sample comprised liver tumor tissue from sampling region 1. Subset described: tumor region T1, superior pole. Written as DNA, the CDR3 is TGTGCCAGCAATTCAATGCAGGGGGTGAGCACTGAAGCTTTCTTT. Translated: CASNSMQGVSTEAFF.